Below are 26 T cell receptor beta chains sequenced from a single sample in a study of blood T cell repertoires in COVID-19. The assay was immunoSEQ multiplex PCR, and TCRdb's table has in-frame clones only and misses some. The sample has over 65,000 clones, roughly 79% seen once; the top ten hold 44%. The specimen was peripheral blood. The receptors originated from an elderly man with acute or convalescent COVID-19.

The rearrangement links TRBV3-1 (or the pseudogene TRBV3-2) to TRBJ2-7, with D hard to call. The length of the CDR3 is 16 residues. Deletions cut 0 bases from V and 4 bases from J, with 16 bases between. Germline loops: CDR1 LGHDT, CDR2 YNNKEL (reference sequence). CDR3 in amino acids: CASSQEGWYRAYEQYF. The CDR3 DNA is TGTGCCAGCAGCCAAGAAGGTTGGTACAGAGCTTACGAGCAGTACTTC.

The CDR3 loop reads CASFDRGSGANVLTF. The CDR3 region has the DNA TGTGCCAGCTTCGATCGGGGATCCGGGGCCAACGTCCTGACTTTC. The chain couples TRBV5-4 to TRBJ2-6; tentative D call: TRBD2 (5 bases). Between the trimmed V and J ends, which lost 7 bases and 4 bases, there was a span of 15 bases. The germline V gene encodes CDR1 SGHNT and CDR2 YYREEE (reference sequence). The CDR3 is made up of 15 amino acids. Combining the CDR3 with reference TRBV5-4 and TRBJ2-6 gives the whole variable domain ETGVTQSPTHLIKTRGQQVTLRCSSQSGHNTVSWYQQALGQGPQFIFQYYREEENGRGNFPPRFSGLQFPNYSSELNVNALELDDSALYLCASFDRGSGANVLTFGAGSRLTVL.

This clone occurred a few times. V usage is TRBV9 and J usage is TRBJ1-2, with a weak D call TRBD1 (6 bases). CDR3 length: 13 amino acids. V was trimmed by 4 bases and J by 2 bases, leaving 9 bases between them. Germline lookup yields CDR1 SGDLS and CDR2 YYNGEE. The CDR3: CASSPGTNYGYTF. The CDR3 DNA reads TGTGCCAGCAGCCCTGGGACAAACTATGGCTACACCTTC.

The chain links TRBV2 to TRBJ2-3, with TRBD2 matching over 7 bases. The CDR3 totals 13 residues. Germline CDR1 reads SNHLY; CDR2 reads FYNNEI. V dropped 7 bases and J dropped 3; count of bases not matched to a gene: 4. CDR3 sequence (DNA): TGTGCCAGCAAGCGGGATGGGACAGATACGCAGTATTTT. Residues: CASKRDGTDTQYF.

This clone came up once. This chain connects TRBV18 to TRBJ1-6; no clear D gene. This CDR3 contains 14 residues. Trimming stripped 3 bases from V and 1 base from J, with 4 bases between. From germline, CDR1 is KGHSH and CDR2 LQKENI. CDR3 loop: CASSPLSYNSPLHF. In DNA, the CDR3 is TGTGCCAGCTCACCCCTTTCCTATAATTCACCCCTCCACTTT.

This clone has more than one count but fewer than ten. V usage is TRBV20-1 and J usage is TRBJ2-3, with D maybe TRBD2 (5 bases). CDR1 is DFQATT and CDR2 is SNEGSKA in the germline V gene (reference sequence). CDR3 length equals 14 residues. V was shortened by 3 bases and J by 3 bases, with 13 bases between the two germline ends. The CDR3 protein is CSASQAIATDTQYF. The CDR3 DNA reads as TGCAGTGCTAGTCAGGCCATAGCGACAGATACGCAGTATTTT.

The chain combines TRBV18 with TRBJ1-5; D is unresolved. V lost 6 bases and J 3 bases, leaving 9 bases between the germline ends. The CDR3 sequence is 13 residues long. Germline-derived CDR1 and CDR2 are KGHSH and LQKENI. The CDR3 region has the DNA TGTGCCAGCTCCTCAGGACTCAATCAGCCCCAGCATTTT. As protein: CASSSGLNQPQHF.

This chain links TRBV9 with TRBJ2-4; possibly TRBD1 for D (6 bases). The CDR3 runs to 14 residues. V shed 3 bases and J shed 6 bases, with 13 bases lying between them. Germline V gene data show CDR1 as SGDLS and CDR2 as YYNGEE. This CDR3 is CASSASGRGNIQYF. The CDR3 nucleotides are TGTGCCAGCAGCGCCTCCGGCAGGGGAAACATTCAGTACTTC.

V usage is TRBV5-1 and J usage is TRBJ2-7; D gene ambiguous. With 4 bases removed from V and 5 bases from J, the gap between germline ends came to 7 bases. The CDR3 spans 11 residues. Germline lookup yields CDR1 SGHRS and CDR2 YFSETQ. The CDR3 DNA follows: TGCGCCAGCAGCCAGTATCACGAGCAGTACTTC. It encodes CASSQYHEQYF.

The gene calls are TRBV5-1 and TRBJ1-1, with D unresolved. The V gene's germline CDR1 is SGHRS and CDR2 YFSETQ. The CDR3 has 15 amino acids. V was clipped by 4 bases and J by 1 base, with 14 bases between them. The CDR3 spells CASSREALGNTEAFF. The CDR3 DNA reads TGCGCCAGCAGCCGCGAGGCATTAGGGAACACTGAAGCTTTCTTT.

The chain has TRBV6-1 and TRBJ2-1; 9 bases are a match to TRBD1. V gave up 1 base and J gave up 5 bases; unmatched junction bases: 3. The CDR3 contains 15 residues. The germline gives CDR1 MNHNS, CDR2 SASEGT. The CDR3 coding sequence is TGTGCCAGCAGTGAAGGGGGGACAGGGAACAATGAGCAGTTCTTC. This sequence encodes CASSEGGTGNNEQFF.

This chain uses TRBV2 with TRBJ1-2; TRBD1 matches at 12 bases. V lost 6 bases, J lost 8 bases, and 7 bases stayed unmatched. This CDR3 contains 14 residues. Germline V gene data show CDR1 as SNHLY and CDR2 as FYNNEI. The CDR3 DNA follows: TGTGCCAGCAGGAGGGACAGGGGGCATGAAGGCTACACCTTC. Residues: CASRRDRGHEGYTF.

The rearrangement links TRBV5-1 to TRBJ2-6, with D unclear. The germline V gene encodes CDR1 SGHRS and CDR2 YFSETQ. V lost 0 bases, J lost 1 base, and 17 bases lay in between. This CDR3 has 19 residues. CDR3 loop: CASSLAPAYSASGANVLTF. The CDR3 DNA is TGCGCCAGCAGCTTGGCCCCGGCCTACTCAGCGTCTGGGGCCAACGTCCTGACTTTC.

The CDR3 is CASSRTGETGELFF. CDR3 coding DNA: TGTGCCAGCAGCAGGACAGGGGAGACCGGGGAGCTGTTTTTT. The genes are TRBV3-1 (or the pseudogene TRBV3-2) and TRBJ2-2; 9 nucleotides match TRBD1. V gave up 5 bases and J gave up 5 bases; unmatched junction bases: 3. Germline CDR1 and CDR2: LGHDT and YNNKEL (reference sequence). The CDR3 consists of 14 residues.

This clone has at least ten counts. This chain joins TRBV6-5 and TRBJ1-6; 9 bases map to TRBD1. J gave up 10 bases and V 0 bases, and 1 base lay outside the gene matches. Germline V gene sequence: CDR1 MNHEY, CDR2 SVGAGI. The CDR3 consists of 14 residues. The CDR3: CASSYSGQGSPLHF. In DNA, the CDR3 is TGTGCCAGCAGTTACTCGGGACAGGGCTCACCCCTCCACTTT.

J is TRBJ2-1 and V is TRBV3-1 (or the pseudogene TRBV3-2); 13 positions match TRBD2. V dropped 4 bases and J dropped 7; count of bases not matched to a gene: 4. Germline loops: CDR1 LGHDT, CDR2 YNNKEL (reference sequence). This CDR3 has 15 residues. Here the CDR3 reads CASSRGTSGENEQFF. CDR3 nucleotide sequence: TGTGCCAGCAGCCGGGGGACTAGCGGGGAGAATGAGCAGTTCTTC.

The rearrangement links TRBV19 to TRBJ1-5; maybe TRBD1 (5 bases). Germline V CDR1 and CDR2: LNHDA, SQIVND (reference sequence). The ends were cut back, 4 bases at V and 2 bases at J, with 15 bases in the middle. This CDR3 has 16 residues. Written as DNA, the CDR3 is TGTGCCAGTAGTAGTATCTCTCAGGGTGGCAATCAGCCCCAGCATTTT. Amino acids: CASSSISQGGNQPQHF.

This sequence joins TRBV27 and TRBJ2-5; no clear D gene. The V end lost 1 base, the J end lost 2 bases, and 8 bases lay between the germline ends. CDR1 MNHEY and CDR2 SMNVEV come from the germline V gene (reference sequence). CDR3 length: 14 residues. The CDR3 is CASSLYVYQETQYF. The CDR3 DNA reads TGTGCCAGCAGTTTATATGTCTATCAAGAGACCCAGTACTTC.

The chain has TRBV27 and TRBJ2-1; 8 bases map to TRBD2. Germline V CDR1 and CDR2: MNHEY, SMNVEV (reference sequence). The V and J ends lost 5 bases and 13 bases, in that order; junction bases with no gene match: 16. The CDR3 has 15 amino acids. The CDR3 region has the DNA TGTGCCAGCAGTCAACAACTAGCGGTTAGAGCAGTTCAGTTCTTC. This sequence encodes CASSQQLAVRAVQFF.

The chain joins TRBV18 to TRBJ2-7, with TRBD1 matching 7 bases. After removal of 1 base from V and 5 bases from J, the junction contained 2 bases not matched to a gene. This CDR3 has 13 residues. Germline values: CDR1 KGHSH, CDR2 LQKENI. CDR3 residues: CASSPLGTDEQYF. For the CDR3, the DNA is TGTGCCAGCTCACCACTTGGGACAGACGAGCAGTACTTC.

This clone was seen at least ten times. The chain recombines TRBV28 with TRBJ2-7; 8 nucleotides agree with TRBD1. The CDR3 covers 19 residues. The germline V gene has CDR1 MDHEN and CDR2 SYDVKM. J gave up 6 bases and V 4 bases, and 23 bases lay outside the gene matches. The CDR3 region has the DNA TGTGCCAGCAGTTCTATACTCCTTATCGGACAGGGCCTACCCCCCGAGCAGTACTTC. It yields the protein CASSSILLIGQGLPPEQYF.

This rearrangement joins TRBV5-1 to TRBJ2-2, with 9 bases fitting TRBD1. Germline lookup yields CDR1 SGHRS and CDR2 YFSETQ. The CDR3 runs to 14 residues. The J segment lost 6 bases and the V segment lost 6 bases, leaving 6 bases of the junction unmatched. This chain's CDR3 is CASKDRGPPGELFF. The CDR3, as DNA: TGCGCCAGCAAGGACAGGGGTCCTCCCGGGGAGCTGTTTTTT.

This chain connects TRBV28 to TRBJ2-7; TRBD1 is a possible D gene (6 bases). Germline CDR1 reads MDHEN; CDR2 reads SYDVKM. The CDR3 extends over 15 amino acids. V was pared by 7 bases and J by 2 bases, with 18 bases between. The CDR3 reads CASTSTGTSTYEQYF. The CDR3 coding sequence is TGTGCCAGCACCTCCACCGGGACATCCACCTACGAGCAGTACTTC.

The chain carries TRBV5-5 and TRBJ1-1, with D perhaps matching TRBD1 (6 bases). V was trimmed by 4 bases and J by 3 bases, leaving 13 bases between them. This CDR3 comprises 14 residues. Germline CDR1 is SGHKS and CDR2 is YYEKEE (reference sequence). This CDR3 is CASSEQGYYTEAFF. CDR3 coding DNA: TGTGCCAGCAGCGAACAGGGTTATTACACTGAAGCTTTCTTT.

The rearrangement joins TRBV11-2 to TRBJ1-3; D uncertain. CDR3 length equals 13 residues. Germline V gene sequence: CDR1 SGHAT, CDR2 FQNNGV. Deletions cut 5 bases from V and 7 bases from J, with 12 bases between. The chain's CDR3 is CASSRQNLNTIYF. For the CDR3, the DNA is TGTGCCAGCAGCCGCCAGAACCTTAACACCATATATTTT.

The V gene is TRBV5-1, the J gene TRBJ1-3; D is uncertain. With 3 bases removed from V and 4 bases from J, the gap between germline ends came to 17 bases. The CDR3 has 16 amino acids. The germline V gene has CDR1 SGHRS and CDR2 YFSETQ. CDR3 protein: CASSSELIRGGNTIYF. The CDR3 DNA is TGCGCCAGCAGCTCCGAGCTTATTAGAGGGGGAAACACCATATATTTT.